In its sample, the clone carrying this T cell receptor (beta chain) was seen a few times. Assay used: immunoSEQ multiplex PCR; TCRdb lists only in-frame clones, some missing. The table has roughly 76,000 clones, just over 85% seen once. The germline CDR1 and CDR2 sequences are SGHDN and FVKESK. Deletions cut 4 bases from V and 1 base from J, with 16 bases between. The CDR3 loop spans 16 amino acids. The sample originates from a study of technical replicates of blood from four donors. The sequenced material came from PBMCs. The source is a human donor in good health. Some clones in this sample may be carry-over from other donors' samples. The chain employs TRBV14 and TRBJ2-5; TRBD1 is a possible D gene (5 bases). CDR3: CASSRISLGLQETQYF. The CDR3 coding sequence is TGTGCCAGCAGCCGCATATCTTTGGGGCTCCAAGAGACCCAGTACTTC.